The next 29 T cell receptor beta chains were all read from a single sample in a study of cytomegalovirus exposure and HLA in healthy donors. The PCR made use of 60 Vbeta and 13 Jbeta primers. The repertoire was sequenced with immunoSEQ multiplex PCR; TCRdb's copy has only in-frame clones and lacks some. Of about 190,000 clones listed, about 76% are singletons. The sample comprised PBMCs. These receptor sequences come from a woman aged 45-60 years in good health and CMV-seronegative.

The table lists this clone with a few counts. The chain links TRBV10-3 to TRBJ1-2; the match to TRBD1 covers 10 bases. The CDR3 length is 12 residues. The junction had 5 bases not matched to a gene; V was cut back by 8 bases and J by 8 bases. From germline, CDR1 is ENHRY and CDR2 SYGVKD. The CDR3 protein is CAIGGTGEGYTF. CDR3 DNA: TGTGCCATCGGGGGGACAGGGGAAGGCTACACCTTC.

V usage is TRBV7-6 and J usage is TRBJ2-6, with D possibly matching TRBD1 (6 bases). V gave up 3 bases and J gave up 3 bases, with 12 bases separating them. CDR3 length equals 16 residues. Germline CDR1 reads SGHVS; CDR2 reads FNYEAQ. CDR3 DNA: TGTGCCAGCAGCTTGCAGGGGCGCAATGGGGCCAACGTCCTGACTTTC. Its translation: CASSLQGRNGANVLTF. The variable domain in full, with the rest retrieved from reference TRBV7-6 and TRBJ2-6, is GAGVSQSPRYKVTKRGQDVALRCDPISGHVSLYWYRQALGQGPEFLTYFNYEAQQDKSGLPNDRFSAERPEGSISTLTIQRTEQRDSAMYRCASSLQGRNGANVLTFGAGSRLTVL.

CDR3 DNA: TGTGCCAGCAGTGGACAACTCAGGGGGCTGGACAATGAGCAGTTCTTC. Amino acid sequence: CASSGQLRGLDNEQFF. The chain recombines TRBV25-1 with TRBJ2-1, with 8 bases lining up with TRBD1. Germline V lookup: CDR1 MGHDK, CDR2 SYGVNS. This CDR3 comprises 16 residues. V was pared by 4 bases and J by 5 bases, with 10 bases of the junction left unmatched.

The chain combines TRBV5-1 with TRBJ1-1; TRBD1 might be the D (5 bases). Germline CDR1 SGHRS, CDR2 YFSETQ. This CDR3 has 15 residues. V lost 0 bases and J lost 4, with 13 bases in between. The CDR3 DNA follows: TGCGCCAGCAGCTTGGTTGCAGGGTCCCTCACTGAAGCTTTCTTT. Its protein is CASSLVAGSLTEAFF.

This chain uses TRBV6-5 with TRBJ2-1, with 7 bases identical to TRBD1. The V segment lost 5 bases and the J segment 9 bases; nucleotides outside the gene matches: 7. This CDR3 contains 13 residues. Looked up from germline, CDR1 is MNHEY and CDR2 is SVGAGI. The CDR3 region has the DNA TGTGCCAGCAGTGGGGACAGTTGGGTTGAGCAGTTCTTC. Its translation: CASSGDSWVEQFF.

The chain has TRBV29-1 and TRBJ1-2; 7 nucleotides align to TRBD1. Germline values: CDR1 SQVTM, CDR2 ANQGSEA. V gave up 4 bases and J gave up 6 bases; unmatched junction bases: 8. The CDR3 length is 13 residues. For the CDR3, the DNA is TGCAGCGTTGTAGGGGGCACAGGGAATGGCTACACCTTC. It yields the protein CSVVGGTGNGYTF.

The V gene is TRBV28, the J gene TRBJ1-3; TRBD1 aligns across 10 bases. CDR1 and CDR2 from the germline V gene are MDHEN and SYDVKM. Trimming at V came to 5 bases and at J to 5 bases, leaving 6 bases not matched to a gene. The CDR3 extends over 15 amino acids. The DNA of the CDR3 is TGTGCCAGCAGTCCGACAGGGGGCCTTAGAAACACCATATATTTT. Translating gives CASSPTGGLRNTIYF.

The rearrangement links TRBV9 to TRBJ2-5, with TRBD2 matching over 7 bases. The ends lost 4 bases at V and 0 bases at J; junction bases unmatched: 9. This CDR3 has 16 residues. The germline CDR1 and CDR2 sequences are SGDLS and YYNGEE. The CDR3 sequence: CASSRGGDPYQETQYF. In DNA, the CDR3 is TGTGCCAGCAGCCGCGGGGGAGACCCGTACCAAGAGACCCAGTACTTC.

This clone appeared once. This sequence joins TRBV25-1 and TRBJ2-7, with 8 bases identical to TRBD1. Trimming took 5 bases from V and 5 from J; bases not matched to a gene: 8. CDR1 MGHDK and CDR2 SYGVNS come from the germline V gene. The CDR3 runs to 14 residues. DNA for the CDR3: TGTGCCAGCAGTATCCGGACAGGGCGAAACGAGCAGTACTTC. It is translated as CASSIRTGRNEQYF.

The gene calls are TRBV7-8 and TRBJ1-5; D not resolved. V was shortened by 5 bases and J by 6 bases, with 14 bases between the two germline ends. Germline CDR1 reads SGHVS; CDR2 reads FQNEAQ. This CDR3 has 14 residues. The CDR3 is CASSTHWGGQPQHF. The CDR3 DNA reads as TGTGCCAGCAGCACGCACTGGGGAGGTCAGCCCCAGCATTTT.

The chain links TRBV29-1 to TRBJ2-7; D perhaps matches TRBD1 (6 bases). Trimming removed 2 bases at V and 4 bases at J, with 9 bases between. Germline V gene data show CDR1 as SQVTM and CDR2 as ANQGSEA. The CDR3 is made up of 12 amino acids. Here the CDR3 reads CSVELGAYEQYF. CDR3 nucleotides: TGCAGCGTTGAATTGGGGGCTTACGAGCAGTACTTC.

This chain uses TRBV5-1 with TRBJ2-3; possible D gene TRBD2, 6 bases. With 4 bases removed from V and 7 bases from J, the gap between germline ends came to 13 bases. Germline V gene lookup returns CDR1 SGHRS and CDR2 YFSETQ. The CDR3 is 13 residues long. CDR3: CASSDGTPHTQYF. CDR3 nucleotide sequence: TGCGCCAGCAGCGACGGGACTCCGCATACGCAGTATTTT.

The genes are TRBV10-2 and TRBJ1-2; 7 nucleotides line up with TRBD1. Germline V lookup: CDR1 WSHSY, CDR2 SAAADI. The ends lost 7 bases at V and 8 bases at J; junction bases unmatched: 10. CDR3 length: 13 amino acids. In DNA form, the CDR3 reads TGCGCCAGCACCAGACGAACAGGGGAAGGCTACACCTTC. Translation: CASTRRTGEGYTF.

This clone was picked up a small number of times. The genes are TRBV18 and TRBJ1-5; D ambiguous. The germline CDR1 and CDR2 sequences are KGHSH and LQKENI. The CDR3 runs to 16 residues. With 4 bases removed from V and 1 base from J, the gap between germline ends came to 14 bases. CDR3 sequence: CASSRAHAGSNQPQHF. The CDR3 DNA follows: TGTGCCAGCTCACGGGCTCACGCGGGGAGCAATCAGCCCCAGCATTTT.

This clone has a handful of counts. The chain joins TRBV2 to TRBJ1-2, with a possible D match to TRBD1 (5 bases). The CDR3 is 17 amino acids. CDR1 is SNHLY, CDR2 FYNNEI, per germline. The V and J ends lost 5 bases and 2 bases respectively, with 21 bases between them. CDR3 residues: CASSTPTSGGANYGYTF. The CDR3 DNA reads TGTGCCAGCAGTACACCCACGTCAGGAGGGGCCAACTATGGCTACACCTTC.

The rearrangement links TRBV5-6 to TRBJ2-7, with a possible D match to TRBD2 (6 bases). The CDR3 is made up of 15 amino acids. Per the germline V gene, CDR1 is SGHDT and CDR2 is YYEEEE. Trimming removed 6 bases from V and 1 base from J, with 17 bases in between. In DNA, the CDR3 is TGTGCCAGCAAGCTTCGGGGGATTGAATCCTACGAGCAGTACTTC. This encodes CASKLRGIESYEQYF.

This chain joins TRBV2 and TRBJ1-1; 10 nucleotides match TRBD1. CDR1 is SNHLY and CDR2 is FYNNEI in the germline V gene. The CDR3 is 14 residues long. V was clipped by 7 bases and J by 5 bases; unmatched bases: 7. This chain's CDR3 is CASTSGQGWTEAFF. The DNA of the CDR3 is TGTGCCAGCACCTCGGGACAGGGGTGGACTGAAGCTTTCTTT.

The CDR3 here is CASSPNPVSSKGAGSPLHF. DNA of the CDR3: TGTGCCAGCAGCCCGAACCCCGTTTCTTCGAAGGGGGCGGGTTCACCCCTCCACTTT. V and J are TRBV9 and TRBJ1-6, with TRBD1 identical over 7 bases. J was trimmed by 9 bases and V by 4 bases; bases with no gene match: 22. Germline V gene sequence: CDR1 SGDLS, CDR2 YYNGEE. This CDR3 spans 19 amino acids.

The genes are TRBV9 and TRBJ2-1; 9 nucleotides line up with TRBD1. The CDR3 contains 15 residues. After removal of 4 bases from V and 7 bases from J, the junction contained 9 bases not matched to a gene. In germline, CDR1 is SGDLS, CDR2 YYNGEE. The CDR3 DNA reads as TGTGCCAGCAGCCCCCGACAGGGGGGTCTGAATGAGCAGTTCTTC. Translating gives CASSPRQGGLNEQFF.

V is TRBV27 and J is TRBJ2-7; TRBD1 matches at 8 bases. The CDR3 contains 13 residues. Per the germline V gene, CDR1 is MNHEY and CDR2 is SMNVEV (reference sequence). V was pared by 8 bases and J by 3 bases, with 6 bases of the junction left unmatched. This chain's CDR3 is CASATGTGYEQYF. Written as DNA, the CDR3 is TGTGCCAGCGCAACCGGGACAGGCTACGAGCAGTACTTC.

This clone showed up just a few times. This rearrangement joins TRBV6-6 to TRBJ2-7; 8 nucleotides line up with TRBD1. Germline trimming cut 5 bases from V and 3 bases from J; bases unmatched to any gene: 9. The germline CDR1 and CDR2 sequences are MNHNY and SVGAGI (reference sequence). The length of the CDR3 is 15 residues. The DNA for the CDR3 is TGTGCCAGCAGTACTAGGACAGGGAGCGGCTACGAGCAGTACTTC. Translating it yields CASSTRTGSGYEQYF.

V usage is TRBV7-8 and J usage is TRBJ2-2; possible D gene TRBD2, 6 bases. Germline lookup yields CDR1 SGHVS and CDR2 FQNEAQ. The V end lost 5 bases, the J end lost 4 bases, and 17 bases lay between the germline ends. The CDR3 extends over 16 amino acids. Here the CDR3 DNA reads TGTGCCAGCAGCCTCCTCGGGGCGGGGCGCACCGGGGAGCTGTTTTTT. This codes for CASSLLGAGRTGELFF.

The chain is built from TRBV5-5 and TRBJ1-3; D is unclear. This CDR3 has 15 residues. Deletions cut 0 bases from V and 0 bases from J, with 7 bases between. The germline V gene encodes CDR1 SGHKS and CDR2 YYEKEE (reference sequence). The CDR3 loop is CASSLAAISGNTIYF. The DNA for the CDR3 is TGTGCCAGCAGCTTGGCCGCGATCTCTGGAAACACCATATATTTT. Full variable domain (remainder filled in from reference TRBV5-5 and TRBJ1-3): DAGVTQSPTHLIKTRGQQVTLRCSPISGHKSVSWYQQVLGQGPQFIFQYYEKEERGRGNFPDRFSARQFPNYSSELNVNALLLGDSALYLCASSLAAISGNTIYFGEGSWLTVV.

The gene calls are TRBV7-2 and TRBJ1-1; D may be TRBD1 (6 bases). The V gene lost 5 bases and the J gene lost 1 base, with 8 bases spanning the gap. The CDR3 consists of 13 residues. Germline values: CDR1 SGHTA, CDR2 FQGNSA. The CDR3 DNA sequence: TGTGCCAGCAGCCGAGGGGGGAACACTGAAGCTTTCTTT. Its translation is CASSRGGNTEAFF.

The chain uses TRBV6-6 and TRBJ1-1, with 9 bases identical to TRBD1. Trimming cost V 6 bases and J 5 bases; bases outside gene matches: 7. The CDR3 extends over 14 amino acids. Germline-derived CDR1 and CDR2 are MNHNY and SVGAGI (reference sequence). CDR3 amino acids: CASSPQGAQTEAFF. The CDR3 nucleotides are TGTGCCAGCAGCCCACAGGGGGCGCAAACTGAAGCTTTCTTT.

The CDR3 nucleotides are TGCGCCAGCAGCTTATTACTTGACACCTACGAGCAGTACTTC. It yields the protein CASSLLLDTYEQYF. V gene TRBV5-1 combines with J gene TRBJ2-7; D unresolved. Germline CDR1 and CDR2: SGHRS and YFSETQ. V was trimmed by 2 bases and J by 2 bases, leaving 11 bases between them. This CDR3 is 14 amino acids long.

The chain is built from TRBV5-1 and TRBJ2-5; 7 positions match TRBD1. The CDR3 length is 15 residues. V was clipped by 4 bases and J by 0 bases; unmatched bases: 6. Germline lookup yields CDR1 SGHRS and CDR2 YFSETQ. In DNA, the CDR3 is TGCGCCAGCAGCAACAGTGGGACAGACCAAGAGACCCAGTACTTC. Amino acid sequence: CASSNSGTDQETQYF.

The V call is TRBV7-9, the J call TRBJ2-6, with TRBD1 as a possible D gene (6 bases). Germline V gene data show CDR1 as SEHNR and CDR2 as FQNEAQ (reference sequence). The CDR3 loop spans 16 amino acids. Trimming stripped 5 bases from V and 4 bases from J, with 15 bases between. The DNA of the CDR3 is TGTGCCAGCAGCACAAAAAGGGGGACCGGGGCCAACGTCCTGACTTTC. Its protein is CASSTKRGTGANVLTF.

The CDR3 DNA follows: TGTGCCAGCAGCTTAGGACTAGGGGCGGTTGAGAGGGGCTACACCTTC. This translates into CASSLGLGAVERGYTF. This chain joins TRBV7-2 and TRBJ1-2; tentatively, D is TRBD1 (5 bases). CDR1 and CDR2 from the germline V gene are SGHTA and FQGNSA. The CDR3 spans 16 residues. Trimming removed 1 base from V and 8 bases from J, with 20 bases in between.